These 28 T cell receptor beta chains were sequenced from one sample in a study of blood T cell repertoires in COVID-19. The method was immunoSEQ multiplex PCR; TCRdb's version includes in-frame clones alone and lacks a portion of them. This sample carries over 200,000 clones, roughly 80% of them seen once, and the ten largest clones take approximately 5.4%. The sequenced sample consisted of peripheral blood. All receptors come from a human donor in a cohort sampled during active COVID-19.

As for this clone: The sample carries other DNA sequences with the same CDR3. The J gene is TRBJ1-1, the V gene TRBV9; a weak D match, TRBD1 (5 bases). Germline loops: CDR1 SGDLS, CDR2 YYNGEE. V was cut by 0 bases and J by 1 base, with 7 bases left in between. This CDR3 spans 14 amino acids. The CDR3 DNA reads TGTGCCAGCAGCGTAGGTACAGGGAACACTGAAGCTTTCTTT. Its protein product is CASSVGTGNTEAFF. Full variable domain (outside the CDR3, taken from reference TRBV9 and TRBJ1-1): DSGVTQTPKHLITATGQRVTLRCSPRSGDLSVYWYQQSLDQGLQFLIQYYNGEERAKGNILERFSAQQFPDLHSELNLSSLELGDSALYFCASSVGTGNTEAFFGQGTRLTVV.

This chain connects TRBV18 to TRBJ1-1, with TRBD1 as a possible D gene (6 bases). V shed 6 bases and J shed 0 bases, with 17 bases lying between them. CDR1 is KGHSH, CDR2 LQKENI, per germline. CDR3 size: 16 residues. This chain's CDR3 is CASSSGQISLNTEAFF. DNA of the CDR3: TGTGCCAGCTCTTCAGGACAGATCTCTCTGAACACTGAAGCTTTCTTT.

The chain recombines TRBV19 with TRBJ2-7; D is perhaps TRBD2 (7 bases). The CDR3 has 15 residues. Deletions cut 6 bases from V and 0 bases from J, with 15 bases between. Germline CDR1 and CDR2: LNHDA and SQIVND (reference sequence). The CDR3 DNA sequence: TGTGCCAGTAGCACCCCGGGGGGCCGCTCCTACGAGCAGTACTTC. Translation gives CASSTPGGRSYEQYF. The full variable domain, its missing parts supplied by reference TRBV19 and TRBJ2-7, is DGGITQSPKYLFRKEGQNVTLSCEQNLNHDAMYWYRQDPGQGLRLIYYSQIVNDFQKGDIAEGYSVSREKKESFPLTVTSAQKNPTAFYLCASSTPGGRSYEQYFGPGTRLTVT.

The chain joins TRBV11-3 to TRBJ2-7, with 7 positions matching TRBD2. The CDR3 contains 15 residues. V was clipped by 0 bases and J by 2 bases; unmatched bases: 4. The germline CDR1 and CDR2 sequences are SGHNT and YENEEA. The CDR3 reads CASSLDSSGTYEQYF. DNA of the CDR3: TGTGCCAGCAGCTTAGATTCTAGCGGTACCTACGAGCAGTACTTC.

This chain uses TRBV5-1 with TRBJ2-1; D is possibly TRBD2 (7 bases). V lost 2 bases and J lost 0, with 12 bases in between. Germline-derived CDR1 and CDR2 are SGHRS and YFSETQ. The CDR3 spans 16 residues. The chain's CDR3 is CASSLGGAGSYNEQFF. CDR3 sequence (DNA): TGCGCCAGCAGCTTAGGGGGGGCCGGCTCCTACAATGAGCAGTTCTTC.

In regard to this clone: The sample carries other DNA sequences with the same CDR3. This sequence joins TRBV5-6 and TRBJ2-7; 7 nucleotides align to TRBD1. Trimming at V came to 4 bases and at J to 2 bases, leaving 3 bases not matched to a gene. The CDR3 contains 13 residues. In germline, CDR1 is SGHDT, CDR2 YYEEEE. This CDR3 reads CASSPGTAYEQYF. The DNA of the CDR3 is TGTGCCAGCAGCCCTGGGACAGCCTACGAGCAGTACTTC.

This clone was observed a few times. The chain is built from TRBV10-3 and TRBJ2-7, with D possibly being TRBD2 (7 bases). CDR3 length: 16 residues. Looked up from germline, CDR1 is ENHRY and CDR2 is SYGVKD. V lost 3 bases, J lost 2 bases, and 17 bases lay in between. In DNA form, the CDR3 reads TGTGCCATCAGTGAATCGGAGGGGGAGGGCCCCTACGAGCAGTACTTC. This codes for CAISESEGEGPYEQYF.

The chain recombines TRBV11-3 with TRBJ2-2; D uncertain. The CDR3 has 15 residues. Germline V gene data show CDR1 as SGHNT and CDR2 as YENEEA. V lost 5 bases and J 4 bases, leaving 14 bases between the germline ends. CDR3 amino acids: CASSRRGSGTGELFF. CDR3 in DNA: TGTGCCAGCAGCCGGCGCGGATCTGGCACCGGGGAGCTGTTTTTT.

V gene TRBV28 combines with J gene TRBJ1-4; D possibly corresponds to TRBD1 (6 bases). The length of the CDR3 is 15 residues. CDR1 and CDR2 (germline): MDHEN, SYDVKM. V was pared by 5 bases and J by 3 bases, with 13 bases between. CDR3 amino acids: CASSQPGVANEKLFF. The DNA of the CDR3 is TGTGCCAGCAGTCAACCAGGGGTGGCTAATGAAAAACTGTTTTTT.

The genes are TRBV7-8 and TRBJ2-7, with 9 bases fitting TRBD1. Germline trimming cut 5 bases from V and 5 bases from J; bases unmatched to any gene: 10. Germline-derived CDR1 and CDR2 are SGHVS and FQNEAQ. The CDR3 consists of 15 residues. The CDR3 coding sequence is TGTGCCAGCAGCACGAGAGGGGACAGGGCTCACGAGCAGTACTTC. This gives the protein CASSTRGDRAHEQYF.

V is TRBV7-2 and J is TRBJ2-7; tentative D call: TRBD2 (6 bases). The CDR3 spans 17 residues. With 5 bases removed from V and 5 bases from J, the gap between germline ends came to 25 bases. Germline CDR1 and CDR2: SGHTA and FQGNSA. CDR3 nucleotide sequence: TGTGCCAGCAGCCGTAGTGCCCAGCGGGTTATTGGCCACGAGCAGTACTTC. This sequence encodes CASSRSAQRVIGHEQYF. Full variable domain (rest looked up from reference TRBV7-2 and TRBJ2-7): GAGVSQSPSNKVTEKGKDVELRCDPISGHTALYWYRQSLGQGLEFLIYFQGNSAPDKSGLPSDRFSAERTGGSVSTLTIQRTQQEDSAVYLCASSRSAQRVIGHEQYFGPGTRLTVT.

This chain connects TRBV5-1 to TRBJ2-7; D is possibly TRBD1 (6 bases). Trimming took off 4 bases at V and 6 bases at J, with 20 bases between the two ends. CDR1 and CDR2 from the germline V gene are SGHRS and YFSETQ. The CDR3 spans 15 residues. The CDR3 DNA reads TGCGCCAGCAGCGTGGGTGACAGGACCCTCGGCGAGCAGTACTTC. Translated: CASSVGDRTLGEQYF.

In its sample, this clone was seen once. The chain carries TRBV7-2 and TRBJ2-7; perhaps TRBD2 as D (5 bases). CDR1 and CDR2 (germline): SGHTA, FQGNSA. Trimming took 5 bases from V and 1 from J, leaving 6 bases between them. The CDR3 covers 12 residues. CDR3 residues: CASSAGSYEQYF. CDR3 DNA sequence: TGTGCCAGCAGCGCGGGTTCCTACGAGCAGTACTTC.

CDR3 protein: CASSLSQGALSGANVLTF. The CDR3 DNA sequence: TGTGCCAGCAGTTTATCGCAGGGGGCCCTATCTGGGGCCAACGTCCTGACTTTC. The rearrangement links TRBV27 to TRBJ2-6, with 8 bases lining up with TRBD1. This CDR3 comprises 18 residues. Unmatched junction bases numbered 5, after V lost 0 bases and J lost 1 base. CDR1 and CDR2 (germline): MNHEY, SMNVEV (reference sequence).

The chain uses TRBV3-1 (or the pseudogene TRBV3-2) and TRBJ2-7; possibly TRBD1 for D (6 bases). Looked up from germline, CDR1 is LGHDT and CDR2 is YNNKEL (reference sequence). Trimming took 4 bases from V and 12 from J, leaving 13 bases between them. The CDR3 contains 11 residues. The CDR3: CASSLGQKLYF. CDR3 in DNA: TGTGCCAGCAGCCTTGGACAGAAACTGTACTTC.

This clone was observed once. The rearrangement joins TRBV27 to TRBJ2-5; TRBD2 matches 7 bases. V was pared by 3 bases and J by 4 bases, with 23 bases of the junction left unmatched. The germline V gene encodes CDR1 MNHEY and CDR2 SMNVEV (reference sequence). The CDR3 has 20 residues. DNA of the CDR3: TGTGCCAGCAGTTTCTTGAGGACTAGGTCTCGGTTGTTAGAAAGAGAGACCCAGTACTTC. This gives the protein CASSFLRTRSRLLERETQYF.

This chain links TRBV28 with TRBJ2-5; no firm D call. The V gene lost 6 bases and the J gene lost 5 bases, with 10 bases spanning the gap. In germline, CDR1 is MDHEN, CDR2 SYDVKM. The CDR3 runs 12 residues. The CDR3 loop reads CASSGSAETQYF. DNA of the CDR3: TGTGCCAGCAGCGGAAGCGCCGAGACCCAGTACTTC.

The genes are TRBV6-5 and TRBJ2-5; D unresolved. The CDR3 is made up of 13 amino acids. CDR1 MNHEY and CDR2 SVGAGI come from the germline V gene. The V end was cut by 3 bases, the J end by 4 bases, with 9 bases between. The CDR3, as DNA: TGTGCCAGCAGTTATGGTAACTCAGAGACCCAGTACTTC. This gives the protein CASSYGNSETQYF.

This sequence joins TRBV4-1 and TRBJ1-1; possible D gene TRBD1, 5 bases. The germline CDR1 and CDR2 sequences are MGHRA and YSYEKL. Trimming stripped 0 bases from V and 6 bases from J, with 29 bases between. CDR3 length: 20 amino acids. The CDR3: CASSQDIRMRQGPGGPEAFF. The CDR3, as DNA: TGCGCCAGCAGCCAAGATATAAGGATGAGGCAGGGACCGGGAGGGCCTGAAGCTTTCTTT.

V and J are TRBV6-5 and TRBJ2-5; TRBD1 matches 10 bases. There are 15 residues in the CDR3. V was clipped by 0 bases and J by 5 bases; unmatched bases: 3. Germline V gives CDR1 MNHEY, CDR2 SVGAGI. The DNA of the CDR3 is TGTGCCAGCAGTTACTCGACAGGGGGCCGCGAGACCCAGTACTTC. Its protein is CASSYSTGGRETQYF.

The chain joins TRBV3-1 (or the pseudogene TRBV3-2) to TRBJ2-1; 12 bases map to TRBD2. CDR1 and CDR2 from the germline V gene are LGHDT and YNNKEL (reference sequence). This CDR3 spans 15 amino acids. After removal of 0 bases from V and 6 bases from J, the junction contained 0 bases not matched to a gene. The CDR3 coding sequence is TGTGCCAGCAGCCAAGAGACTAGCGGGAGCAATGAGCAGTTCTTC. It encodes CASSQETSGSNEQFF.

This clone was observed a few times. The rearrangement joins TRBV4-1 to TRBJ2-5, with 10 bases identical to TRBD2. Germline V gene lookup returns CDR1 MGHRA and CDR2 YSYEKL. J gave up 10 bases and V 4 bases, and 9 bases lay outside the gene matches. This CDR3 is 14 amino acids long. The CDR3 DNA is TGCGCCAGCAGCCGGACCCTTAGCGGGAGGATCCAGTACTTC. It yields the protein CASSRTLSGRIQYF.

This chain uses TRBV11-1 with TRBJ2-3; D may be TRBD1 (6 bases). CDR3 size: 15 residues. Germline values: CDR1 SGHAT, CDR2 FQDESV (reference sequence). The V and J ends lost 5 bases and 5 bases respectively, with 17 bases between them. The CDR3, as DNA: TGTGCCAGCAGCAGACAGGAGTCCCAGGGAGATACGCAGTATTTT. This gives the protein CASSRQESQGDTQYF.

A single count supports this clone. The chain carries TRBV2 and TRBJ2-7; D is possibly TRBD1 (5 bases). Germline V gene lookup returns CDR1 SNHLY and CDR2 FYNNEI. The CDR3 length is 15 residues. Between the trimmed V and J ends, which lost 1 base and 2 bases, there was a span of 12 bases. DNA for the CDR3: TGTGCCAGCAGTGAAGGCCCTAAGGGGCCCTACGAGCAGTACTTC. It specifies CASSEGPKGPYEQYF.

CDR3 amino acids: CASSLGTRLAGVGNEQFF. The CDR3 DNA reads TGTGCCAGCAGCTTAGGCACCCGACTAGCGGGAGTTGGGAATGAGCAGTTCTTC. The V gene is TRBV7-2, the J gene TRBJ2-1; 12 nucleotides line up with TRBD2. The CDR3 length is 18 residues. V lost 1 base and J lost 7; bases outside the gene matches: 11. Per germline, CDR1 SGHTA and CDR2 FQGNSA.

This clone was recorded a few times. J is TRBJ1-1 and V is TRBV19; 8 positions agree with TRBD1. Unmatched junction bases numbered 3, after V lost 1 base and J lost 8 bases. This CDR3 comprises 13 residues. In germline, CDR1 is LNHDA, CDR2 SQIVND (reference sequence). CDR3 nucleotides: TGTGCCAGTAGTATAGTCAGGGGGCGCGAAGCTTTCTTT. It encodes CASSIVRGREAFF.

This chain joins TRBV6-5 and TRBJ1-4; tentatively, D is TRBD1 (5 bases). The CDR3 is 13 amino acids. V shed 6 bases and J shed 6 bases, with 11 bases lying between them. Germline CDR1 and CDR2: MNHEY and SVGAGI. The CDR3 DNA reads TGTGCCAGCAGCCGAGGAGGGGATGAAAAACTGTTTTTT. Its translation is CASSRGGDEKLFF.

The V call is TRBV27, the J call TRBJ1-1; the D gene is possibly TRBD1 (6 bases). The V end was cut by 1 base, the J end by 2 bases, with 11 bases between. CDR3 length: 15 amino acids. Per germline, CDR1 MNHEY and CDR2 SMNVEV (reference sequence). The CDR3 sequence is CASSLYGQINTEAFF. CDR3 DNA: TGTGCCAGCAGTTTATACGGACAGATTAACACTGAAGCTTTCTTT.